The rows below give T cell receptor beta chains drawn from one sample of a study of cytomegalovirus exposure and HLA in healthy donors. Some clones are missing from TCRdb's copy, which holds only in-frame ones; the method was immunoSEQ multiplex PCR. The sample yields some 120,000 clones, over 70% seen once. The sequenced material came from PBMCs. All receptors come from a man aged 35-49 years in good health and CMV-seropositive. Each CDR3 is given with its conserved first and last residue. A D gene is named only where the DNA matches it firmly. Size tells how often a clone was seen (once, few, many) or the class of an expanded clone, and some rows leave it out.

cdr3_nt: TGTGCCAGCAGCTTAGGAGGGACAGGCCCGGGCACTGAAGCTTTCTTT
cdr3_aa: CASSLGGTGPGTEAFF
j_call: TRBJ1-1
v_call: TRBV11-3
clone_size: -
d_call: TRBD1

cdr3_nt: TGTGCTAGTGGTCGGACAGGGCATGATTCACCCCTCCACTTT
cdr3_aa: CASGRTGHDSPLHF
j_call: TRBJ1-6
v_call: TRBV12-5
clone_size: -
d_call: TRBD1

cdr3_nt: TGCGCCAGCAGCCCCAAGGAGGCCTATGGCTACACCTTC
cdr3_aa: CASSPKEAYGYTF
j_call: TRBJ1-2
v_call: TRBV4-1
clone_size: -
d_call: -

cdr3_nt: TGTGCCAGCAGCCCCGACAGGGTAGAGCCCCAGCATTTT
cdr3_aa: CASSPDRVEPQHF
j_call: TRBJ1-5
v_call: TRBV11-2
clone_size: once
d_call: TRBD1

cdr3_nt: TGTGCCAGCAGCGCCAGGGGTACGCGCACTGAAGCTTTCTTT
cdr3_aa: CASSARGTRTEAFF
j_call: TRBJ1-1
v_call: TRBV11-2
clone_size: -
d_call: -

cdr3_nt: TGTGCCAGTAGTATTCGGCTAGATGAAAAACTGTTTTTT
cdr3_aa: CASSIRLDEKLFF
j_call: TRBJ1-4
v_call: TRBV19
clone_size: few
d_call: -

cdr3_nt: TGCAGCGCCGGGGAGGGGGACGAGCAGTACTTC
cdr3_aa: CSAGEGDEQYF
j_call: TRBJ2-7
v_call: TRBV29-1
clone_size: -
d_call: -

cdr3_nt: TGTGCCAGCACCGCGGGACTAGCGGTAATAGGGACCCAGTACTTC
cdr3_aa: CASTAGLAVIGTQYF
j_call: TRBJ2-5
v_call: TRBV7-9
clone_size: -
d_call: TRBD2

cdr3_nt: TGTGCCACCAGCAGAGGGGGGGGTATTGAGCAGTTCTTC
cdr3_aa: CATSRGGGIEQFF
j_call: TRBJ2-1
v_call: TRBV15
clone_size: -
d_call: TRBD2

cdr3_nt: TGTGCCAGCAGTTTACGACAGGATACAGTGAACACTGAAGCTTTCTTT
cdr3_aa: CASSLRQDTVNTEAFF
j_call: TRBJ1-1
v_call: TRBV27
clone_size: -
d_call: -

cdr3_nt: TGTGCCACCCTAGCGGGGGGCCCCTACGAGCAGTACTTC
cdr3_aa: CATLAGGPYEQYF
j_call: TRBJ2-7
v_call: TRBV21-1
clone_size: few
d_call: -

cdr3_nt: TGTGCCAGCAGCACAACCTACGAGCAGTACTTC
cdr3_aa: CASSTTYEQYF
j_call: TRBJ2-7
v_call: TRBV7-8
clone_size: -
d_call: -

cdr3_nt: TGTGCCAGCAGTTCCCGTGGACAGCTTAGCAATCAGCCCCAGCATTTT
cdr3_aa: CASSSRGQLSNQPQHF
j_call: TRBJ1-5
v_call: TRBV27
clone_size: -
d_call: -

cdr3_nt: TGTGCCAGTACAGGGGGCTATGGCTACACCTTC
cdr3_aa: CASTGGYGYTF
j_call: TRBJ1-2
v_call: TRBV27
clone_size: -
d_call: TRBD1

cdr3_nt: TGTGCCAGTAATCCACTAGCGGGAGATATCGGGGAGCTGTTTTTT
cdr3_aa: CASNPLAGDIGELFF
j_call: TRBJ2-2
v_call: TRBV19
clone_size: -
d_call: TRBD2

cdr3_nt: TGTGCCAGCGCGAGTCTAGCGGGAGGGAATGAGCAGTTCTTC
cdr3_aa: CASASLAGGNEQFF
j_call: TRBJ2-1
v_call: TRBV6-1
clone_size: -
d_call: TRBD2

cdr3_nt: TGTGCCAGCAGCCTCGGGACAGCCAGCACAGATACGCAGTATTTT
cdr3_aa: CASSLGTASTDTQYF
j_call: TRBJ2-3
v_call: TRBV7-2
clone_size: -
d_call: TRBD1

cdr3_nt: TGCGCCAGCAGCTTGGTGAGCTCCTACAATGAGCAGTTCTTC
cdr3_aa: CASSLVSSYNEQFF
j_call: TRBJ2-1
v_call: TRBV5-1
clone_size: -
d_call: -

cdr3_nt: TGTGCCAGCAACGACCGAGGGGGCATCACCGGGGAGCTGTTTTTT
cdr3_aa: CASNDRGGITGELFF
j_call: TRBJ2-2
v_call: TRBV2
clone_size: -
d_call: TRBD1

cdr3_nt: TGTGCCAGCAGCTTAGCAGGAGGGAATCTCGAGCAGTACTTC
cdr3_aa: CASSLAGGNLEQYF
j_call: TRBJ2-7
v_call: TRBV7-9
clone_size: few
d_call: -

cdr3_nt: TGTGCCAGCAGCTTAGATTGGGGCGGGAGTGAAAAACTGTTTTTT
cdr3_aa: CASSLDWGGSEKLFF
j_call: TRBJ1-4
v_call: TRBV11-2
clone_size: medium-sized
d_call: -

cdr3_nt: TGTGCCAGCAGCTTAGGAACTCAAGAGACCCAGTACTTC
cdr3_aa: CASSLGTQETQYF
j_call: TRBJ2-5
v_call: TRBV11-2
clone_size: -
d_call: -

cdr3_nt: TGTGCCAGCAGCCCCATCCCGGAGGGTGCCTACAATGAGCAGTTCTTC
cdr3_aa: CASSPIPEGAYNEQFF
j_call: TRBJ2-1
v_call: TRBV7-3
clone_size: -
d_call: -

cdr3_nt: TGTGCCAGCAGATCGACTAGCGGGGGGAACGTCTTCAATGAGCAGTTCTTC
cdr3_aa: CASRSTSGGNVFNEQFF
j_call: TRBJ2-1
v_call: TRBV11-2
clone_size: -
d_call: TRBD2

cdr3_nt: TGTGCCAGCAGATCGGGACTAGCGAGGGTTACTGAGCAGTTCTTC
cdr3_aa: CASRSGLARVTEQFF
j_call: TRBJ2-1
v_call: TRBV13
clone_size: -
d_call: TRBD2

cdr3_nt: TGTGCCAGCAGTTATGGGACTAGCGGATACAATGAGCAGTTCTTC
cdr3_aa: CASSYGTSGYNEQFF
j_call: TRBJ2-1
v_call: TRBV6-6
clone_size: -
d_call: TRBD2

cdr3_nt: TGCGCCAGCAGCTTTGCGGCGGGGGGACTTTACAATGAGCAGTTCTTC
cdr3_aa: CASSFAAGGLYNEQFF
j_call: TRBJ2-1
v_call: TRBV5-1
clone_size: few
d_call: TRBD2

cdr3_nt: TGCGCCAGCAGCTTTCAGACAGACACAGATACGCAGTATTTT
cdr3_aa: CASSFQTDTDTQYF
j_call: TRBJ2-3
v_call: TRBV5-1
clone_size: once
d_call: -

cdr3_nt: TGCAGCGTCGGAGCGGACAATGAGCAGTTCTTC
cdr3_aa: CSVGADNEQFF
j_call: TRBJ2-1
v_call: TRBV29-1
clone_size: few
d_call: -

cdr3_nt: TGTGCCAGCAGTGAATTTCAACCGACAGGGACCAGGGCAGATACGCAGTATTTT
cdr3_aa: CASSEFQPTGTRADTQYF
j_call: TRBJ2-3
v_call: TRBV6-1
clone_size: -
d_call: TRBD1

cdr3_nt: TGTGCCAGCAGCTTGGCGGGACAGATTGAAGCTTTCTTT
cdr3_aa: CASSLAGQIEAFF
j_call: TRBJ1-1
v_call: TRBV5-4
clone_size: -
d_call: TRBD1

cdr3_nt: TGTGCCAGCAGCTTGATGACAGGGGATAACACTGAAGCTTTCTTT
cdr3_aa: CASSLMTGDNTEAFF
j_call: TRBJ1-1
v_call: TRBV5-4
clone_size: -
d_call: TRBD1

cdr3_nt: TGTGCCAGTAGTCCTTACAGGAGAACCGGGGAGCTGTTTTTT
cdr3_aa: CASSPYRRTGELFF
j_call: TRBJ2-2
v_call: TRBV19
clone_size: -
d_call: -